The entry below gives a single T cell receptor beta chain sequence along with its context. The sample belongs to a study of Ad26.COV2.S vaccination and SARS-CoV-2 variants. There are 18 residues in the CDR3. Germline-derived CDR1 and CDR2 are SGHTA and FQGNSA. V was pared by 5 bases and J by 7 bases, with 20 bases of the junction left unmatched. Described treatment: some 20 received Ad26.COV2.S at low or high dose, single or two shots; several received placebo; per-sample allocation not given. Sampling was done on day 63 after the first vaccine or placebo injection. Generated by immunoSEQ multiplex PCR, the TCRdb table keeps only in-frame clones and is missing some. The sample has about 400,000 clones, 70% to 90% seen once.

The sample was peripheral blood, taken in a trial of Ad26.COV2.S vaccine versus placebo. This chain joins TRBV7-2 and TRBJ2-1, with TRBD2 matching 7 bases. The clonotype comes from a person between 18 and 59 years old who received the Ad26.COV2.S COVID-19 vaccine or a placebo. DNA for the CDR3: TGTGCCAGCAGCAAAGGGTCGGGGGGAGGGCCAGTCCGAAATGAGCAGTTCTTC. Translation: CASSKGSGGGPVRNEQFF.